This entry lists 8 T cell receptor beta chains sequenced from one sample in a study of OX40 agonist ivuxolimab in advanced cancers. Measured with immunoSEQ multiplex PCR; TCRdb has only the in-frame clones, and not every one. The sample yields 50,000 to 65,000 clones, 87% seen once. The sequencing used CD4+ or CD8+ T cells sorted from blood, collected in a trial of the OX40 agonist ivuxolimab. These receptors were collected from an adult with an advanced solid tumor such as melanoma, head and neck, liver or kidney cancer.

CDR3 nucleotides: TGTGCCAGCAGGGCGATAGATACGGCCTACGAGCAGTACTTC. This sequence encodes CASRAIDTAYEQYF. The chain has TRBV25-1 and TRBJ2-7, with D unclear. The V end was cut by 6 bases, the J end by 2 bases, with 14 bases between. This CDR3 contains 14 residues. Germline V gene lookup returns CDR1 MGHDK and CDR2 SYGVNS.

This clone has just one count. The genes are TRBV28 and TRBJ1-2; no definite D call. This CDR3 has 12 amino acids. The germline gives CDR1 MDHEN, CDR2 SYDVKM. Trimming took off 8 bases at V and 4 bases at J, with 11 bases between the two ends. In DNA, the CDR3 is TGTGCCAGCCAACTGGGCAGCTATGGCTACACCTTC. Protein: CASQLGSYGYTF.

As to this clone: The sample holds other DNA sequences that translate to the same CDR3. The chain carries TRBV7-6 and TRBJ2-3; D may match TRBD1 or TRBD2 (5 bases each). This CDR3 region has 18 residues. The germline V gene has CDR1 SGHVS and CDR2 FNYEAQ. The V and J ends lost 5 bases and 2 bases respectively, with 23 bases between them. CDR3 residues: CASSLGGRGATFTDTQYF. DNA for the CDR3: TGTGCCAGCAGCCTAGGAGGCAGAGGGGCTACCTTCACAGATACGCAGTATTTT.

The chain couples TRBV5-6 to TRBJ2-1; D remains unclear. V lost 2 bases to trimming and J lost 0 bases, with 9 bases between them. Per the germline V gene, CDR1 is SGHDT and CDR2 is YYEEEE. CDR3 size: 15 residues. The chain's CDR3 is CASSLSINSYNEQFF. In DNA form, the CDR3 reads TGTGCCAGCAGCTTATCTATAAACTCCTACAATGAGCAGTTCTTC. The complete variable domain, with remaining parts taken from reference TRBV5-6 and TRBJ2-1, reads DAGVTQSPTHLIKTRGQQVTLRCSPKSGHDTVSWYQQALGQGPQFIFQYYEEEERQRGNFPDRFSGHQFPNYSSELNVNALLLGDSALYLCASSLSINSYNEQFFGPGTRLTVL.

The chain uses TRBV2 and TRBJ1-2; D is unclear. Germline V gives CDR1 SNHLY, CDR2 FYNNEI. The CDR3 is 13 amino acids. The V gene lost 4 bases and the J gene lost 2 bases, with 8 bases spanning the gap. The CDR3: CASSVSTNYGYTF. The CDR3 DNA sequence: TGTGCCAGCAGTGTATCAACGAACTATGGCTACACCTTC.

The DNA of the CDR3 is TGTGCCAGTAGCCTGGGACAGCGAACCCAGCCCCAGCATTTT. Protein product: CASSLGQRTQPQHF. V is TRBV19 and J is TRBJ1-5; 7 bases agree with TRBD1. The CDR3 is 14 amino acids. Trimming cost V 6 bases and J 7 bases; bases outside gene matches: 9. CDR1 is LNHDA and CDR2 is SQIVND in the germline V gene (reference sequence).

This clone is a singleton in its sample. The chain has TRBV9 and TRBJ1-1, with D uncertain. V lost 0 bases to trimming and J lost 5 bases, with 11 bases between them. Germline V lookup: CDR1 SGDLS, CDR2 YYNGEE. This CDR3 contains 14 residues. CDR3 in amino acids: CASSVVSYGTEAFF. The CDR3 nucleotides are TGTGCCAGCAGCGTAGTCAGCTATGGGACTGAAGCTTTCTTT.

The V and J genes are TRBV28 and TRBJ1-2; D possibly corresponds to TRBD1 (5 bases). The CDR3 is 14 amino acids. The germline V gene has CDR1 MDHEN and CDR2 SYDVKM. V lost 7 bases, J lost 6 bases, and 18 bases lay in between. This CDR3 reads CASIQGGIGDGYTF. Written as DNA, the CDR3 is TGTGCCAGCATCCAGGGAGGTATTGGCGATGGCTACACCTTC.